A single sample is the source of the 7 T cell receptor beta chains below, sequenced in a study of T cells after posttransplantation cyclophosphamide. Sequencing was performed with immunoSEQ multiplex PCR; in TCRdb, only in-frame clones are kept and a portion is missing. The data show over 30,000 clones, with none appearing a single time. Sequenced: PBMCs. The receptors here all came from a girl between 10 and 17 years old in good health, CMV-negative, and a related stem cell transplant donor.

This clone was seen repeatedly, ten times or more. The chain links TRBV10-3 to TRBJ2-1; 7 bases are shared with TRBD1. The CDR3 totals 14 residues. Germline CDR1 is ENHRY and CDR2 is SYGVKD. The J segment lost 2 bases and the V segment lost 7 bases, leaving 5 bases of the junction unmatched. The CDR3 loop reads CAITKGAPYNEQFF. The CDR3 nucleotides are TGTGCCATCACAAAGGGGGCACCCTACAATGAGCAGTTCTTC.

V gene TRBV11-1 combines with J gene TRBJ1-1; no definite D call. Trimming took 2 bases from V and 0 from J, leaving 13 bases between them. The CDR3 loop spans 16 amino acids. Germline V gives CDR1 SGHAT, CDR2 FQDESV (reference sequence). The CDR3, as DNA: TGTGCCAGCAGCTTAAAATCAGGACTGATGAACACTGAAGCTTTCTTT. Residues: CASSLKSGLMNTEAFF.

This clone was recorded many times. The genes are TRBV11-1 and TRBJ2-3; 8 bases match TRBD2. The V segment lost 1 base and the J segment 6 bases; nucleotides outside the gene matches: 6. The CDR3 runs 15 residues. From germline, CDR1 is SGHAT and CDR2 FQDESV (reference sequence). The CDR3 region is CASSLVRGGPDTQYF. The CDR3 DNA reads TGTGCCAGCAGCTTAGTTCGGGGGGGGCCGGATACGCAGTATTTT. Full variable domain (remainder filled in from reference TRBV11-1 and TRBJ2-3): EAEVAQSPRYKITEKSQAVAFWCDPISGHATLYWYRQILGQGPELLVQFQDESVVDDSQLPKDRFSAERLKGVDSTLKIQPAELGDSAMYLCASSLVRGGPDTQYFGPGTRLTVL.

The V call is TRBV2, the J call TRBJ1-1, with D perhaps matching TRBD1 (6 bases). Germline lookup yields CDR1 SNHLY and CDR2 FYNNEI. The CDR3 extends over 13 amino acids. V was shortened by 6 bases and J by 0 bases, with 8 bases between the two germline ends. CDR3 sequence reads: CASSRGVNTEAFF. CDR3 DNA sequence: TGTGCCAGCAGCAGGGGCGTGAACACTGAAGCTTTCTTT.

This clone showed up many times. The chain joins TRBV5-1 to TRBJ2-7, with TRBD2 matching over 7 bases. CDR3 length: 14 amino acids. CDR1 is SGHRS and CDR2 is YFSETQ in the germline V gene. With 4 bases clipped from V and 3 bases from J, the junction kept 7 bases outside the gene matches. The DNA of the CDR3 is TGCGCCAGCAGCCCGGACGGGACTAACTACGAGCAGTACTTC. This translates into CASSPDGTNYEQYF.

Ten or more counts support this clone. This chain uses TRBV19 with TRBJ2-5; 11 positions agree with TRBD2. Germline CDR1 reads LNHDA; CDR2 reads SQIVND (reference sequence). The CDR3 runs to 15 residues. V lost 3 bases, J lost 5 bases, and 5 bases stayed unmatched. The CDR3 nucleotides are TGTGCCAGTAGTATTAGCGGGAGGGCCGGCGAGACCCAGTACTTC. It encodes CASSISGRAGETQYF.

This clone was observed a handful of times. As DNA, the CDR3 is TGCAGCGTAAGGGGGAGTAGCAATCAGCCCCAGCATTTT. Translated, it gives CSVRGSSNQPQHF. The chain is built from TRBV29-1 and TRBJ1-5; TRBD1 might be the D (6 bases). The CDR3 extends over 13 amino acids. CDR1 and CDR2 from the germline V gene are SQVTM and ANQGSEA. Trimming removed 6 bases from V and 0 bases from J, with 9 bases in between. The full variable domain, in which reference TRBV29-1 and TRBJ1-5 provide the parts outside the CDR3, is SAVISQKPSRDICQRGTSLTIQCQVDSQVTMMFWYRQQPGQSLTLIATANQGSEATYESGFVIDKFPISRPNLTFSTLTVSNMSPEDSSIYLCSVRGSSNQPQHFGDGTRLSIL.